The text below deals with one T cell receptor (beta chain). This clonotype was seen at least ten times. Its antigen remains unidentified. No much larger clonotype is one base removed from it; base qualities were not supplied. These data are taken from a study of T cells in Graves' hyperthyroidism and ophthalmopathy (dated by TCRdb to between 2018 and 2020). With regard to the full study: Peripheral blood samples were taken at initial diagnosis, before any treatment was given. To identify TCR V-J signatures that set the groups apart, the researchers used a discovery cohort of 100 patients, made up of 43 with Graves' ophthalmopathy and 57 with stable Graves' hyperthyroidism. In addition, the study compared T-cell repertoires in thyroid tissue and in blood from roughly six Graves' hyperthyroidism patients. The 75 to 100 discovery patients were divided at random into training and test sets in a 7:3 ratio. After blood sampling, hyperthyroidism patients were treated with methimazole at a starting dose of 30 mg daily, and ophthalmopathy patients were treated with high-dose intravenous methylprednisolone. An independent validation cohort of around 20 hyperthyroidism patients and approximately 17 patients who later progressed to ophthalmopathy tested prospective prediction of ophthalmopathy. According to the paper, TCR Vbeta CDR3 sequencing was carried out on around 140 peripheral blood samples, which came from fewer than 50 ophthalmopathy, 70 to 80 hyperthyroidism and some 17 progressor patients. What the study reported, not specific to this receptor: Most expanded thyroid clonotypes (frequency above 0.001) were also detected in blood, a finding suggesting that blood repertoires may reflect thyroid immune responses. During validation, the model predicted progression to ophthalmopathy a median of about 6.5 months ahead of onset, with more than 60% sensitivity and 72.22% specificity. A 13 V-J signature model separated ophthalmopathy from stable hyperthyroidism, with just over 85% sensitivity and roughly 84% specificity in cross-validation and 80%/75% in testing. No statistical method was used to fix the sample size in advance, and group allocation was not hidden from the investigators.

A patient counted as having stable Graves' hyperthyroidism if no progression to ophthalmopathy occurred over 18 months of follow-up. Hyperthyroidism patients were newly diagnosed, had a disease duration of under 2 months, and were aged 18 to 65 years. Exclusion was applied to patients with uncontrolled infections, other autoimmune diseases, pregnancy or lactation. Diagnoses were established on the basis of clinical symptoms, serum thyroxine and TRAb, thyroid ultrasound, and orbital computed tomography. PBMCs were separated from roughly 9.3 ml of fresh peripheral blood using Ficoll-Paque density gradient centrifugation. Trizol reagent was used to extract total RNA, and RNA quality was then checked on an Agilent 2100 Bioanalyzer. The CDR3 runs 14 residues from the cysteine to the phenylalanine. Left in the record is the CDR3 DNA by itself, 42 bases read in frame from the first base. CDR1 and CDR2 were assigned from the germline V gene as SQVTM and ANQGSEA. The V end gives up 4 bases and the J end 4 bases, leaving 6 bases in the junction not matched to a gene.

Amplification of TCR beta CDR3 regions was carried out from RNA transcripts. For the first round of RT-PCR on the TCR CDR3, the HTBI primer set was used together with the Qiagen OneStep RT-PCR kit. A second multiplex PCR round built the libraries, followed by size selection and purification. Paired-end sequencing of the libraries was performed with 100 bp reads on an Illumina HiSeq2000. As for the original processing: Raw data were processed with SOAPnuke, discarding reads with adapters, uncalled bases, mean Phred below 15, or no exact constant-primer or identifier match. High-quality paired reads were merged with COPE v1.2.5, and unique nucleotide sequences were defined as clonotypes. MiTCR v1.1 was used to align the clonotypes against IMGT TRBV, TRBD and TRBJ reference segments. Analysis was restricted to V-J combinations with a frequency above 0.0001, which covered 98% to 99.2% of repertoires. A TCS score was defined as the ratio of F50 (clonal expansion) to E x V (chaos), with BLOSUM62-based TCRdist applied between CDR3 peptides within each V-J. Welch's t-statistics and random forest reduced some 510 V-J features to 13, which were used in a naive Bayes classifier (R e1071). The similarity between thyroid and blood repertoires was quantified using the Morisita-Horn index. TCRdb trimmed public reads at Q25 via fastp, called clones via MiXCR and kept in-frame beta chains. All rows with the same CDR3 protein become a single entry with the most common DNA and genes. V and J calls and clone size were set by TCRdb, not the authors. The sample records 750,000 to 950,000 distinct CDR3 sequences, around 39% of which are singletons. The ten largest account for around 9.3% of the sample.

The chain joins TRBV29-1 to TRBJ2-7, with 11 junctional bases fitting TRBD1. Sequenced material: blood. The sequence was obtained from a man younger than 30 with Graves' hyperthyroidism. The DNA sequence is as follows: TGCAGCGTTGGAGGGACAGGGGGTCTGTACGAGCAGTACTTC. It translates to CSVGGTGGLYEQYF.